Below are 2 T cell receptor beta chains sequenced from a single sample in a study of blood T cells in healthy people across ages. The use of a sample-barcoded 5' primer and a J-beta primer mix characterized a second PCR of roughly 6 to 11 cycles. TCRdb re-called the 5' RACE reads with MiXCR, one entry per CDR3 protein. The sample has around 1,100,000 distinct CDR3 sequences, around two fifths seen once; the top ten hold around 13%. The sequencing sample was made of blood. These TCRs come from a man aged 18 to 30 in good health.

This clonotype was picked up a small number of times. This chain links TRBV12-3 or TRBV12-4 with TRBJ2-2; D could derive from TRBD1 or TRBD2 (5 bases each). The CDR3 consists of 15 residues. V lost 3 bases and J 0 bases, leaving 8 bases between the germline ends. The CDR3 loop reads CASSFRDANTGELFF. CDR3 sequence (DNA): TGTGCCAGCAGTTTCCGGGACGCGAACACCGGGGAGCTGTTTTTT.

Only a few counts were recorded for this clonotype. The chain joins TRBV11-3 to TRBJ2-2; 8 bases match TRBD1. Germline CDR1 is SGHNT and CDR2 is YENEEA. Trimming took 7 bases from V and 8 from J; bases not matched to a gene: 9. The CDR3 extends over 14 amino acids. The CDR3 sequence: CASTNGQGIGELFF. The DNA for the CDR3 is TGTGCCAGCACCAACGGACAGGGTATTGGGGAGCTGTTTTTT.